What follows describes a single T cell receptor beta chain. The V end lost 3 bases, the J end lost 7 bases, and 10 bases lay between the germline ends. Germline assignment: CDR1 LGHDT and CDR2 YNNKEL (reference sequence). This CDR3 has 12 amino acids. The data stem from a study of blood T cells in healthy people across ages. Sample-barcoded 5' priming and a J-beta primer mix drove a second PCR of about 6 to 12 cycles. TCRdb re-derived calls from the 5' RACE reads in MiXCR, one entry per CDR3 protein. The sample gives about 800,000 distinct CDR3 sequences, around 25% of which show up once; under 4.5% is in the top ten. The same sample was also used in a study of T cells of mothers and their children.

The TCR was taken from a boy aged 10-17 years in good health. The chain couples TRBV3-1 to TRBJ2-7, with D possibly being TRBD1 (6 bases). The sequenced sample was blood. CDR3 region: CASSQGAREQYF. The CDR3 DNA sequence: TGTGCCAGCAGCCAGGGGGCAAGGGAGCAGTACTTC.